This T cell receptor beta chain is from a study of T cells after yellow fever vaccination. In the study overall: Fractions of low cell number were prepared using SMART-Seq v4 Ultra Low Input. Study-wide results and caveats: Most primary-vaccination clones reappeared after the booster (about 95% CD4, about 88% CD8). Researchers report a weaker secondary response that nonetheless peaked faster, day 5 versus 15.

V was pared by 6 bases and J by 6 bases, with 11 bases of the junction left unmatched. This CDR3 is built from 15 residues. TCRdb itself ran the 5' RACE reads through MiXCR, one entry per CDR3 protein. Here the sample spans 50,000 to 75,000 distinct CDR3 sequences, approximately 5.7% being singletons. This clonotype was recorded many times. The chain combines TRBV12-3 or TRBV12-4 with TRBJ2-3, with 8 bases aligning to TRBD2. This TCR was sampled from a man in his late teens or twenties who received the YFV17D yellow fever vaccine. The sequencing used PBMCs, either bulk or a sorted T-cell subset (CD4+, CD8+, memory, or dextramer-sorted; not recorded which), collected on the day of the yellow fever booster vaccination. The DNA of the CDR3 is TGTGCCAGCAGCCCGCCAGGACTAGCATCGGATACGCAGTATTTT. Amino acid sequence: CASSPPGLASDTQYF.